Shown below are 30 T cell receptor beta chains from a single sample sequenced in a study of cytomegalovirus exposure and HLA in healthy donors. The primer mix had 60 Vbeta and 13 Jbeta primers. Clones were read by immunoSEQ multiplex PCR, and TCRdb kept only the in-frame ones, dropping some. This table holds about 170,000 clones, 80% to 90% found once. Material: PBMCs. The receptors here all came from a young woman in good health and CMV-seronegative.

The gene calls are TRBV4-1 and TRBJ1-4; weak D call: TRBD1 (5 bases). The V and J ends lost 5 bases and 0 bases respectively, with 16 bases between them. Looked up from germline, CDR1 is MGHRA and CDR2 is YSYEKL. The CDR3 consists of 17 residues. The CDR3 DNA follows: TGCGCCAGCAGCTTCAGACAGACGCAAACAACTAATGAAAAACTGTTTTTT. Amino acid sequence: CASSFRQTQTTNEKLFF.

In its sample, this clone was seen a few times. Germline is not matched at one junction end, which may reflect a read error. V gene TRBV10-3 combines with J gene TRBJ2-4; TRBD2 is a possible D gene (5 bases). The length of the CDR3 is 12 residues. Germline CDR1 reads ENHRY; CDR2 reads SYGVKD. CDR3 amino acids: CAISATGSSLTF. The CDR3 region has the DNA TGTGCCATCAGTGCTACGGGGTCTTCCTTAACCTTC.

The V gene is TRBV6-1, the J gene TRBJ1-6; D is unresolved. V gave up 0 bases and J gave up 7 bases, with 10 bases separating them. The CDR3 has 15 amino acids. Germline loops: CDR1 MNHNS, CDR2 SASEGT. The CDR3 protein is CASSEARGGNSPLHF. The CDR3 DNA reads TGTGCCAGCAGTGAAGCTCGGGGAGGAAATTCACCCCTCCACTTT.

The V and J genes are TRBV28 and TRBJ1-5, with a possible D match to TRBD1 (6 bases). The CDR3 is made up of 17 amino acids. Germline V gene lookup returns CDR1 MDHEN and CDR2 SYDVKM. Between the trimmed V and J ends, which lost 1 base and 3 bases, there was a span of 16 bases. This chain's CDR3 is CASSLFLSRGDNQPQHF. The CDR3 DNA is TGTGCCAGCAGTTTATTTCTAAGCAGGGGAGACAATCAGCCCCAGCATTTT.

A note on this clone: The same CDR3 is also encoded by other DNA sequences in this sample. The chain uses TRBV18 and TRBJ1-3; no clear D gene. V was trimmed by 3 bases and J by 2 bases, leaving 14 bases between them. CDR3 size: 16 residues. Germline V gives CDR1 KGHSH, CDR2 LQKENI. The CDR3 coding sequence is TGTGCCAGCTCACCTGGAGGCCCTCGGGCTGGAAACACCATATATTTT. Its protein product is CASSPGGPRAGNTIYF.

The chain has TRBV7-3 and TRBJ1-1, with D perhaps TRBD1 (5 bases). From germline, CDR1 is SGHTA and CDR2 FQGTGA. This CDR3 has 13 residues. Trimming stripped 3 bases from V and 4 bases from J, with 9 bases between. The CDR3 nucleotides are TGTGCCAGCAGCTTCCAGGGTGCCACTGAAGCTTTCTTT. Amino acids: CASSFQGATEAFF. The full variable domain, rest sourced from reference TRBV7-3 and TRBJ1-1, is GAGVSQTPSNKVTEKGKYVELRCDPISGHTALYWYRQSLGQGPEFLIYFQGTGAADDSGLPNDRFFAVRPEGSVSTLKIQRTERGDSAVYLCASSFQGATEAFFGQGTRLTVV.

As DNA, the CDR3 is TGTGCCACCAGCAGAGGTATAACGGGCACTGAAGCTTTCTTT. The encoded protein is CATSRGITGTEAFF. V is TRBV15 and J is TRBJ1-1; D remains ambiguous. The CDR3 covers 14 residues. With 1 base removed from V and 4 bases from J, the gap between germline ends came to 10 bases. The germline gives CDR1 LNHNV, CDR2 YYDKDF (reference sequence). The full variable domain, in which reference TRBV15 and TRBJ1-1 provide the parts outside the CDR3, is DAMVIQNPRYQVTQFGKPVTLSCSQTLNHNVMYWYQQKSSQAPKLLFHYYDKDFNNEADTPDNFQSRRPNTSFCFLDIRSPGLGDTAMYLCATSRGITGTEAFFGQGTRLTVV.

A single count supports this clone. The V call is TRBV29-1, the J call TRBJ2-5; 8 bases are a match to TRBD1. The trim removed 6 bases at V and 5 bases at J, leaving 14 bases unmatched. The CDR3 extends over 15 amino acids. In germline, CDR1 is SQVTM, CDR2 ANQGSEA. In DNA form, the CDR3 reads TGCAGCGTCGAACCCGGACAGGGTGCGACTGAGACCCAGTACTTC. It codes for CSVEPGQGATETQYF.

This clone appeared a single time. The genes are TRBV2 and TRBJ2-7; D is possibly TRBD1 (6 bases). V lost 6 bases and J 4 bases, leaving 10 bases between the germline ends. CDR1 is SNHLY and CDR2 is FYNNEI in the germline V gene. CDR3 size: 12 residues. CDR3 sequence reads: CASRQGNYEQYF. Here the CDR3 DNA reads TGTGCCAGCAGACAGGGTAATTACGAGCAGTACTTC. The full variable domain, in which reference TRBV2 and TRBJ2-7 provide the parts outside the CDR3, is EPEVTQTPSHQVTQMGQEVILRCVPISNHLYFYWYRQILGQKVEFLVSFYNNEISEKSEIFDDQFSVERPDGSNFTLKIRSTKLEDSAMYFCASRQGNYEQYFGPGTRLTVT.

V and J are TRBV4-2 and TRBJ2-1; 11 nucleotides agree with TRBD2. The CDR3 is made up of 15 amino acids. With 5 bases clipped from V and 4 bases from J, the junction kept 4 bases outside the gene matches. Per germline, CDR1 LGHNA and CDR2 YNFKEQ. CDR3 sequence: CASSTRTSGYNEQFF. The CDR3 DNA reads TGTGCCAGCAGCACCCGGACTAGCGGGTACAATGAGCAGTTCTTC.

The J gene is TRBJ2-7, the V gene TRBV6-5, with a tentative D call TRBD2 (5 bases). CDR1 MNHEY and CDR2 SVGAGI come from the germline V gene. Trimming removed 7 bases at V and 2 bases at J, with 15 bases between. This CDR3 is 14 amino acids long. The CDR3 nucleotides are TGTGCCAGCAAAGTCCCGGGGAAACCCTACGAGCAGTACTTC. Amino acids: CASKVPGKPYEQYF.

This clone was detected only once. The chain couples TRBV11-1 to TRBJ2-7; possibly TRBD2 for D (5 bases). Trimming stripped 5 bases from V and 4 bases from J, with 15 bases between. This CDR3 comprises 14 residues. Germline V CDR1 and CDR2: SGHAT, FQDESV (reference sequence). CDR3: CASSPPGTFYEQYF. The CDR3 bases are TGTGCCAGCAGCCCCCCGGGAACTTTTTACGAGCAGTACTTC. The full variable domain, rest sourced from reference TRBV11-1 and TRBJ2-7, is EAEVAQSPRYKITEKSQAVAFWCDPISGHATLYWYRQILGQGPELLVQFQDESVVDDSQLPKDRFSAERLKGVDSTLKIQPAELGDSAMYLCASSPPGTFYEQYFGPGTRLTVT.

The rearrangement links TRBV2 to TRBJ2-7, with D possibly being TRBD1 (6 bases). With 6 bases removed from V and 4 bases from J, the gap between germline ends came to 10 bases. The CDR3 consists of 12 residues. The germline CDR1 and CDR2 sequences are SNHLY and FYNNEI. In DNA form, the CDR3 reads TGTGCCAGCAGGGACAGTTTTTACGAGCAGTACTTC. Its protein is CASRDSFYEQYF.

This clone was seen a few times. V usage is TRBV27 and J usage is TRBJ1-6, with D perhaps matching TRBD1 (5 bases). The CDR3 contains 17 residues. Germline-derived CDR1 and CDR2 are MNHEY and SMNVEV (reference sequence). V was pared by 5 bases and J by 1 base, with 15 bases between. The DNA for the CDR3 is TGTGCCAGCAGTAATAGGGCAGGGTTATCCTATAATTCACCCCTCCACTTT. Translating it yields CASSNRAGLSYNSPLHF.

This clone has just one count. This chain uses TRBV10-1 with TRBJ1-2; 7 positions agree with TRBD1. J was trimmed by 5 bases and V by 4 bases; bases with no gene match: 4. Germline values: CDR1 WNHNN, CDR2 SYGVQD (reference sequence). This CDR3 has 13 residues. The CDR3 nucleotides are TGCGCCAGCAGTGGGACAGGAGGATATGGCTACACCTTC. Translation gives CASSGTGGYGYTF.

This clone was detected a few times. The V gene is TRBV19, the J gene TRBJ1-4; 7 nucleotides line up with TRBD1. The CDR3 runs to 15 residues. CDR1 LNHDA and CDR2 SQIVND come from the germline V gene (reference sequence). The V segment lost 9 bases and the J segment 0 bases; nucleotides outside the gene matches: 7. CDR3 sequence reads: CASGRDSSTNEKLFF. CDR3 coding DNA: TGTGCCAGCGGCCGGGACAGCTCAACTAATGAAAAACTGTTTTTT.

There are a few counts of this clone. V usage is TRBV6-5 and J usage is TRBJ2-1; 7 positions match TRBD1. The CDR3 extends over 15 amino acids. Germline V gives CDR1 MNHEY, CDR2 SVGAGI. The J segment lost 0 bases and the V segment lost 6 bases, leaving 5 bases of the junction unmatched. CDR3 nucleotides: TGTGCCAGCAGAGACAGGGAGAGCTCCTACAATGAGCAGTTCTTC. It is translated as CASRDRESSYNEQFF.

The DNA of the CDR3 is TGTGCCAGCAGCCAAGGGACAGCATCGTATAGCAATCAGCCCCAGCATTTT. Its translation: CASSQGTASYSNQPQHF. The chain employs TRBV7-7 and TRBJ1-5, with TRBD1 identical over 7 bases. There are 17 residues in the CDR3. V was pared by 5 bases and J by 0 bases, with 10 bases of the junction left unmatched. Germline V lookup: CDR1 SSHAT, CDR2 FNYEAQ (reference sequence).

The chain uses TRBV18 and TRBJ1-2; 8 nucleotides align to TRBD1. The CDR3 extends over 14 amino acids. J gave up 7 bases and V 5 bases, and 9 bases lay outside the gene matches. Germline V gene lookup returns CDR1 KGHSH and CDR2 LQKENI. Here the CDR3 DNA reads TGTGCCAGCTCATCCGGGACAGGTGAGCCTGGCTACACCTTC. Encoded protein: CASSSGTGEPGYTF.

This sequence joins TRBV7-2 and TRBJ1-2; a possible D gene is TRBD1 (5 bases). In germline, CDR1 is SGHTA, CDR2 FQGNSA. The CDR3 has 17 residues. The V end was cut by 1 base, the J end by 8 bases, with 23 bases between. The chain's CDR3 is CASSLDGSGGRREGYTF. DNA of the CDR3: TGTGCCAGCAGCTTAGACGGTAGCGGAGGACGCAGGGAGGGCTACACCTTC.

CDR3 nucleotide sequence: TGTGCCAGCAGCAGCGTGGAGAGTACAGATACGCAGTATTTT. Its protein product is CASSSVESTDTQYF. The rearrangement links TRBV14 to TRBJ2-3; D unresolved. Germline V gene sequence: CDR1 SGHDN, CDR2 FVKESK. V lost 5 bases and J lost 3, with 12 bases in between. This CDR3 has 14 amino acids.

The chain employs TRBV5-4 and TRBJ2-3; 7 nucleotides line up with TRBD1. Germline V CDR1 and CDR2: SGHNT, YYREEE (reference sequence). After removal of 0 bases from V and 4 bases from J, the junction contained 2 bases not matched to a gene. The CDR3 extends over 14 amino acids. The CDR3 sequence is CASSLGGQPDTQYF. The CDR3 DNA is TGTGCCAGCAGCTTGGGGGGACAGCCAGATACGCAGTATTTT.

V and J are TRBV5-1 and TRBJ1-3; D unresolved. This CDR3 region has 15 residues. The V end was cut by 0 bases, the J end by 0 bases, with 7 bases between. CDR1 is SGHRS, CDR2 YFSETQ, per germline. This CDR3 is CASSLEGSSGNTIYF. CDR3 coding DNA: TGCGCCAGCAGCTTGGAAGGGAGCTCTGGAAACACCATATATTTT.

This chain links TRBV5-1 with TRBJ2-5; TRBD2 matches at 8 bases. V shed 1 base and J 2 bases; nucleotides not matched to a gene: 7. CDR1 is SGHRS and CDR2 is YFSETQ in the germline V gene. This CDR3 contains 16 residues. The CDR3 loop is CASSLIVSGEQETQYF. CDR3 in DNA: TGCGCCAGCAGCTTGATCGTTAGCGGGGAGCAAGAGACCCAGTACTTC.

The chain has TRBV29-1 and TRBJ2-5; D may be TRBD2 (5 bases). This CDR3 is built from 15 residues. V was pared by 4 bases and J by 4 bases, with 19 bases between. Germline assignment: CDR1 SQVTM and CDR2 ANQGSEA. The CDR3 DNA reads TGCAGCGTTGTTTGGGAGAGCTTTGGCCGAGAGACCCAGTACTTC. The encoded protein is CSVVWESFGRETQYF.

The V call is TRBV20-1, the J call TRBJ1-3; no clear D. The V and J ends lost 3 bases and 4 bases respectively, with 4 bases between them. The germline V gene has CDR1 DFQATT and CDR2 SNEGSKA (reference sequence). The length of the CDR3 is 11 residues. The CDR3, as DNA: TGCAGTGCTAGGGCCGGAAACACCATATATTTT. Translating it yields CSARAGNTIYF.

The J gene is TRBJ2-3, the V gene TRBV9; 8 bases are a match to TRBD1. This CDR3 has 16 residues. Germline V gene lookup returns CDR1 SGDLS and CDR2 YYNGEE. The junction had 11 bases not matched to a gene; V was cut back by 6 bases and J by 2 bases. The DNA of the CDR3 is TGTGCCAGCAATCCGGACAGGGTATCCATCACAGATACGCAGTATTTT. This sequence encodes CASNPDRVSITDTQYF.

The chain joins TRBV4-1 to TRBJ2-7; a possible D gene is TRBD2 (7 bases). The germline gives CDR1 MGHRA, CDR2 YSYEKL. The germline V and J ends were trimmed by 4 bases and 0 bases, with 19 bases remaining between them. The CDR3 has 17 residues. CDR3 region: CASSREGGGGFSYEQYF. CDR3 bases: TGCGCCAGCAGCCGCGAGGGGGGCGGGGGATTCTCCTACGAGCAGTACTTC.

This chain joins TRBV6-1 and TRBJ2-7, with TRBD2 identical over 7 bases. This CDR3 is built from 15 residues. CDR1 is MNHNS, CDR2 SASEGT, per germline. V lost 1 base, J lost 3 bases, and 6 bases stayed unmatched. CDR3 residues: CASSEGGEGNYEQYF. The CDR3 DNA reads TGTGCCAGCAGTGAAGGAGGGGAGGGTAACTACGAGCAGTACTTC.

V usage is TRBV6-5 and J usage is TRBJ1-5, with a weak D call TRBD1 (5 bases). The germline V gene encodes CDR1 MNHEY and CDR2 SVGAGI. Trimming stripped 6 bases from V and 3 bases from J, with 9 bases between. The CDR3 covers 13 residues. In DNA, the CDR3 is TGTGCCAGCAGGGGGCTAATCAATCAGCCCCAGCATTTT. This sequence encodes CASRGLINQPQHF.